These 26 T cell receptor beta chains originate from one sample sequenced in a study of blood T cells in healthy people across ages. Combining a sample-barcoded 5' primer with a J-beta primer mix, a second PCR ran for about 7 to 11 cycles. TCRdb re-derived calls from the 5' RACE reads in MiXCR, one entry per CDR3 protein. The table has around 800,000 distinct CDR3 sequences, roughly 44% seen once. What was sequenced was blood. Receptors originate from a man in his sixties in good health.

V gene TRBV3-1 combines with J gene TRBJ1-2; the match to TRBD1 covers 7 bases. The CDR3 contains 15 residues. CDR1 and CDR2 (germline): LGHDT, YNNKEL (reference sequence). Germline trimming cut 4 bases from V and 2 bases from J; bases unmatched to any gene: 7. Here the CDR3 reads CASSRRDSGNYGYTF. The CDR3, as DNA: TGTGCCAGCAGCCGAAGGGACAGCGGGAACTATGGCTACACCTTC.

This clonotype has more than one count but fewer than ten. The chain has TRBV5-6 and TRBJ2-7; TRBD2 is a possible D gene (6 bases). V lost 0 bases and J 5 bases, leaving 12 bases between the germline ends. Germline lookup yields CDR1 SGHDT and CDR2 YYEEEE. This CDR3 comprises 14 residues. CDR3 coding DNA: TGTGCCAGCAGCTTGGATCGCGGGAAGCACGAGCAGTACTTC. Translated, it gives CASSLDRGKHEQYF. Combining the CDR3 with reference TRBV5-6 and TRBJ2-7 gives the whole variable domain DAGVTQSPTHLIKTRGQQVTLRCSPKSGHDTVSWYQQALGQGPQFIFQYYEEEERQRGNFPDRFSGHQFPNYSSELNVNALLLGDSALYLCASSLDRGKHEQYFGPGTRLTVT.

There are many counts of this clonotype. The CDR3 region has the DNA TGCAGCGTTGAGGGGGGTCCCGCCAAAAACATTCAGTACTTC. Encoded protein: CSVEGGPAKNIQYF. V usage is TRBV29-1 and J usage is TRBJ2-4, with D maybe TRBD2 (6 bases). Trimming took 3 bases from V and 1 from J, leaving 10 bases between them. Germline V lookup: CDR1 SQVTM, CDR2 ANQGSEA. This CDR3 spans 14 amino acids. Combining the CDR3 with reference TRBV29-1 and TRBJ2-4 gives the whole variable domain SAVISQKPSRDICQRGTSLTIQCQVDSQVTMMFWYRQQPGQSLTLIATANQGSEATYESGFVIDKFPISRPNLTFSTLTVSNMSPEDSSIYLCSVEGGPAKNIQYFGAGTRLSVL.

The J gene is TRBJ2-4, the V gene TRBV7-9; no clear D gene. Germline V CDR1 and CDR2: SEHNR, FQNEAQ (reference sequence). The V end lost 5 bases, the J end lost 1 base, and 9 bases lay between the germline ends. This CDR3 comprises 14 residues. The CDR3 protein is CASSAAVAKNIQYF. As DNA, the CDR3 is TGTGCCAGCAGCGCCGCCGTCGCCAAAAACATTCAGTACTTC.

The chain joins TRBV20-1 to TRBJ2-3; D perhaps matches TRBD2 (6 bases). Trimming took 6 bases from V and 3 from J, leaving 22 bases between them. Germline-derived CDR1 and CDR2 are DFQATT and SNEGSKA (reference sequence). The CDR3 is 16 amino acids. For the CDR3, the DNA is TGCAGTGCCCCAAGGGCGGGGATGGGGGGTACAGATACGCAGTATTTT. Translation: CSAPRAGMGGTDTQYF.

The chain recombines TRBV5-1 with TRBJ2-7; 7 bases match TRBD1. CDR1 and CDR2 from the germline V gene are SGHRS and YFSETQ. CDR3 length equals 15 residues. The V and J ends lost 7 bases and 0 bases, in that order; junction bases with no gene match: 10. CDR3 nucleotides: TGCGCCAGCGGCCCCAGGGGGATCAGCTCCTACGAGCAGTACTTC. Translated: CASGPRGISSYEQYF.

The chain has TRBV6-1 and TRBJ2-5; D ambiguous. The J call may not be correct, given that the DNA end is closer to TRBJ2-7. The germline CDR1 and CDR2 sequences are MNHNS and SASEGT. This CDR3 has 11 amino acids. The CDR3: CATKNLYEQYF. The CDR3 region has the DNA TGTGCCACCAAGAACCTATACGAGCAGTACTTC.

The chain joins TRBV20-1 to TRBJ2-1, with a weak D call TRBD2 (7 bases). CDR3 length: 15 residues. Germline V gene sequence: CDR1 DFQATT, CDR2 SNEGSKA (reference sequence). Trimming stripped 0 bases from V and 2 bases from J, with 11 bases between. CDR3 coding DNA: TGCAGTGCTAGAGATCGGGGGGCCACCTACAATGAGCAGTTCTTC. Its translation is CSARDRGATYNEQFF.

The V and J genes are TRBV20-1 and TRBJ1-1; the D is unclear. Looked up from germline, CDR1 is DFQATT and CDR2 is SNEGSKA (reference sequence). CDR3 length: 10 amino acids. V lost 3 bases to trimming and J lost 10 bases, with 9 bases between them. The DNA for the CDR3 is TGCAGTGCTAGTTTGCCTGGAGCTTTCTTT. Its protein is CSASLPGAFF.

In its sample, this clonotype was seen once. CDR3 DNA sequence: TGCGCCAGCAGCTTGCGCCCGGGCTACACAGATACGCAGTATTTT. Translation gives CASSLRPGYTDTQYF. J is TRBJ2-3 and V is TRBV5-1; D not resolved. The CDR3 consists of 15 residues. Trimming stripped 1 base from V and 2 bases from J, with 11 bases between. Germline assignment: CDR1 SGHRS and CDR2 YFSETQ.

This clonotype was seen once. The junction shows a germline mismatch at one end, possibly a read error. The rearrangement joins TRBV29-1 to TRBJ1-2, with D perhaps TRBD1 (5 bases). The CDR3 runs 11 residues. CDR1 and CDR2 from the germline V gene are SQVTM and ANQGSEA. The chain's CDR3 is CSVGTPTGHTF. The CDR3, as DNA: TGCAGCGTTGGGACACCCACTGGCCACACCTTC. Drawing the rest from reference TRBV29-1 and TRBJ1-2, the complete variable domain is SAVISQKPSRDICQRGTSLTIQCQVDSQVTMMFWYRQQPGQSLTLIATANQGSEATYESGFVIDKFPISRPNLTFSTLTVSNMSPEDSSIYLCSVGTPTGHTFGSGTRLTVV.

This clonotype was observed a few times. The chain's CDR3 is CASTRGQGDYGYTF. The CDR3 DNA sequence: TGTGCCAGCACCCGGGGACAGGGAGACTATGGCTACACCTTC. The rearrangement joins TRBV12-3 or TRBV12-4 to TRBJ1-2; 9 bases fit TRBD1. With V trimmed by 7 bases and J by 3 bases, 6 bases remained unmatched. The CDR3 has 14 amino acids.

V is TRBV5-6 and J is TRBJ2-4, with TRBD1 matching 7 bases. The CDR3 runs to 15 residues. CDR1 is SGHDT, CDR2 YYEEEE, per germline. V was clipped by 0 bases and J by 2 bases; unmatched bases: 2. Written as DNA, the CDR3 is TGTGCCAGCAGCTTGGAGGGGGCAACCAAAAACATTCAGTACTTC. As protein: CASSLEGATKNIQYF.

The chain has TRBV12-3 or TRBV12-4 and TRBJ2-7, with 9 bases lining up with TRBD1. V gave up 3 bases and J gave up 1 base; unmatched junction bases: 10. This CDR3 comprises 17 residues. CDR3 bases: TGTGCCAGCAGTTTTCGTCCCGGGACAGGGCCGTCCTACGAGCAGTACTTC. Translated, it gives CASSFRPGTGPSYEQYF.

CDR3 sequence reads: CSANGAGYTF. CDR3 bases: TGCAGTGCTAATGGGGCTGGCTACACCTTC. The chain carries TRBV20-1 and TRBJ1-2; tentative D call: TRBD1 (5 bases). In germline, CDR1 is DFQATT, CDR2 SNEGSKA (reference sequence). Trimming took off 4 bases at V and 7 bases at J, with 7 bases between the two ends. The CDR3 consists of 10 residues.

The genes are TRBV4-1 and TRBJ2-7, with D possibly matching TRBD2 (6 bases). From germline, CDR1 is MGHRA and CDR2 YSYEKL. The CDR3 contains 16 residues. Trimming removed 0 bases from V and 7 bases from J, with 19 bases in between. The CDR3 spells CASSQDSAGRLWEQYF. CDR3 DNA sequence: TGCGCCAGCAGCCAAGATTCAGCAGGGAGGCTGTGGGAGCAGTACTTC.

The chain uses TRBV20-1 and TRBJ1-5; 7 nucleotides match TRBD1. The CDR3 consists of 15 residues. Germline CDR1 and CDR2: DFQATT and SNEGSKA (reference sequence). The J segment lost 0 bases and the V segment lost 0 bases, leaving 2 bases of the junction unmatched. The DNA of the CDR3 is TGCAGTGCTAGAGAAGGGACAGTTAGCAATCAGCCCCAGCATTTT. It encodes CSAREGTVSNQPQHF.

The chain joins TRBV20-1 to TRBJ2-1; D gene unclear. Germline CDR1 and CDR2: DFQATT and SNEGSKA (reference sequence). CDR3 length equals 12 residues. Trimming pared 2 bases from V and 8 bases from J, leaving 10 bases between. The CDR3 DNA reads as TGCAGTGCTAGAAATTTGGCTCATGAGCAGTTCTTC. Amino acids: CSARNLAHEQFF.

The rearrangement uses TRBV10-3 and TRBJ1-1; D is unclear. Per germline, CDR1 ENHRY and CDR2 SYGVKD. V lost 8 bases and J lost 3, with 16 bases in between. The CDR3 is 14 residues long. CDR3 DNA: TGTGCCATCCGACTGAAAACGGGGTACACTGAAGCTTTCTTT. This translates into CAIRLKTGYTEAFF.

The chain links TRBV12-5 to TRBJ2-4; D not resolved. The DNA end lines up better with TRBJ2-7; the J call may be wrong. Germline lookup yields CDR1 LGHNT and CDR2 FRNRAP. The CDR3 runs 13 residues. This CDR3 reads CASAQAPAYEQYF. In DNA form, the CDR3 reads TGTGCTAGTGCCCAGGCACCTGCCTACGAGCAGTACTTC.

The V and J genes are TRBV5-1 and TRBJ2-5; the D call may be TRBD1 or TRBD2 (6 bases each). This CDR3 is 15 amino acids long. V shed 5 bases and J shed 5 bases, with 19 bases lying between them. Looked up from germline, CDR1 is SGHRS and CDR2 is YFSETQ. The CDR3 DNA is TGCGCCAGCAGATTCAAACCCGGGGGCGGGGAGACCCAGTACTTC. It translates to CASRFKPGGGETQYF.

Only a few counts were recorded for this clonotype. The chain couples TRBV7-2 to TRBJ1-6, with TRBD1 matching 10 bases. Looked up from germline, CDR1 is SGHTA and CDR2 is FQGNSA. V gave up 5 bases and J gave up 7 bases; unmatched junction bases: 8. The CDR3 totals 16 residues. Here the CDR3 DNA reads TGTGCCAGCAGCCTCTACCGGACAGGGGGGAATTCACCCCTCCACTTT. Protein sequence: CASSLYRTGGNSPLHF. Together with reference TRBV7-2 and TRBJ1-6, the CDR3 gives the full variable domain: GAGVSQSPSNKVTEKGKDVELRCDPISGHTALYWYRQSLGQGLEFLIYFQGNSAPDKSGLPSDRFSAERTGGSVSTLTIQRTQQEDSAVYLCASSLYRTGGNSPLHFGNGTRLTVT.

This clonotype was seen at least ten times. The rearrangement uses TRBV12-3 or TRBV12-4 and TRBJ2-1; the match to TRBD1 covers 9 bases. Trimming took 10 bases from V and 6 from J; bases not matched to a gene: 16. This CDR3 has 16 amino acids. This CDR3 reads CAIVRGTGTGFNEQFF. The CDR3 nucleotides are TGTGCCATAGTTCGGGGGACCGGGACAGGGTTCAATGAGCAGTTCTTC.

As DNA, the CDR3 is TGCGCCAGCAGTGAGGGCGGCCCGCAAGAGACCCAGTACTTC. Its translation is CASSEGGPQETQYF. This chain joins TRBV10-1 and TRBJ2-5, with D uncertain. This CDR3 is 14 amino acids long. Germline values: CDR1 WNHNN, CDR2 SYGVQD (reference sequence). The ends were cut back, 2 bases at V and 2 bases at J, with 9 bases in the middle.

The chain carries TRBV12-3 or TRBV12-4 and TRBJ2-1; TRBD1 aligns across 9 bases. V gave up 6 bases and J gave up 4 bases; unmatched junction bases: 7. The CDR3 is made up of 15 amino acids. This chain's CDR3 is CASSTGTGMYNEQFF. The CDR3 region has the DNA TGTGCCAGCAGCACCGGGACAGGGATGTACAATGAGCAGTTCTTC.

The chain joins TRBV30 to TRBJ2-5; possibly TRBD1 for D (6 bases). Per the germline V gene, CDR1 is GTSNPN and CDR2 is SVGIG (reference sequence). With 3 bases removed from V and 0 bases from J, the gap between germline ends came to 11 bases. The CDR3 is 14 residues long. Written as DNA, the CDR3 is TGTGCCTGGAGACAGGGTTGGAACCAAGAGACCCAGTACTTC. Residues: CAWRQGWNQETQYF.